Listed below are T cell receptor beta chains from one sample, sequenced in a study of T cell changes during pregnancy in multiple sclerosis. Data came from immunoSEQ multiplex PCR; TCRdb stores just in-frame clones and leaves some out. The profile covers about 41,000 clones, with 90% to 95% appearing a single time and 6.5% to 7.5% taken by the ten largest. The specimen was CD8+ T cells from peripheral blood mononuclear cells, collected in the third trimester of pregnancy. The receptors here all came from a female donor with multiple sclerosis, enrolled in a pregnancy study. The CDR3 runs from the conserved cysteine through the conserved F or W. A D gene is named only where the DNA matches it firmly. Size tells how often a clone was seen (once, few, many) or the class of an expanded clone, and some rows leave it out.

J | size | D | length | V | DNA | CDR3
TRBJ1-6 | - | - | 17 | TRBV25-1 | TGTGCCAGCAGTGCTGGGGGGTGGCAGGGCTATAATTCACCCCTCCACTTT | CASSAGGWQGYNSPLHF
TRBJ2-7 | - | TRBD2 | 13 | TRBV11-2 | TGTGCCAGCAGCTTCGGGGGGTTGTACGAGCAGTACTTC | CASSFGGLYEQYF
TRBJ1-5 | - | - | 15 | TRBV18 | TGTGCCAGCTCACCATTGGACAGTAGCAATCAGCCCCAGCATTTT | CASSPLDSSNQPQHF
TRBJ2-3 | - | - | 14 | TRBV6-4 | TGTGCCAGCAGTAAAAGCGCTAGCACAGATACGCAGTATTTT | CASSKSASTDTQYF
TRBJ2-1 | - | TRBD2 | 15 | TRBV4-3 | TGCGCCAGCAGCCAAGGGAGCGGGGTTTACAATGAGCAGTTCTTC | CASSQGSGVYNEQFF
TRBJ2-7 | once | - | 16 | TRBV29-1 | TGCAGCCTTCGGGCGGGAAGAGACGGGATTGGGTACGAGCAGTACTTC | CSLRAGRDGIGYEQYF
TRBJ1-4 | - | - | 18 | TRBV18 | TGTGCCAGCTCACCTCTGGCCGTCGCCACGATGTTTAATGAAAAACTGTTTTTT | CASSPLAVATMFNEKLFF
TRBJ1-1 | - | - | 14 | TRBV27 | TGTGCCAGCAGTTTGGGAGGAGGGGACACTGAAGCTTTCTTT | CASSLGGGDTEAFF
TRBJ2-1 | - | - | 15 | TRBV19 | TGTGCCAGTACCTCCCGGACTGGTCAATACAATGAGCAGTTCTTC | CASTSRTGQYNEQFF
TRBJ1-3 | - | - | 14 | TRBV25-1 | TGTGCCAGCAGTGAATATACAACTGGAAACACCATATATTTT | CASSEYTTGNTIYF
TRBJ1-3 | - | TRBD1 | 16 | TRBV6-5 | TGTGCCAGCAGTTACACACAAACGGACAGGGTCGGCACCATATATTTT | CASSYTQTDRVGTIYF
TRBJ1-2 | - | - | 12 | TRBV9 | TGTGCCAGCAGCTTGGGAGGAGATGGCTACACCTTC | CASSLGGDGYTF
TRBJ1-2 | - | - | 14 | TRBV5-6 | TGTGCCAGCAGCTTAGCCACAGGGATTTATGGCTACACCTTC | CASSLATGIYGYTF
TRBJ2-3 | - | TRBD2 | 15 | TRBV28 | TGTGCCAGCAGTTTAATGGGAGGGAACACGGATACGCAGTATTTT | CASSLMGGNTDTQYF
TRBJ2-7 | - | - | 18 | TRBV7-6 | TGTGCCAGCAGCTTAGGCCCCGGGACAAACTATCTCTCCTACGAGCAGTACTTC | CASSLGPGTNYLSYEQYF
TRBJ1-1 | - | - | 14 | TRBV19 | TGTGCCAGTACGGCAGGGCCGGGTGAGGCTGAAGCTTTCTTT | CASTAGPGEAEAFF
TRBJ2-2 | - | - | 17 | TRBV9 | TGTGCCAGCAGCCTAAACCAGGGGACACCGAACACCGGGGAGCTGTTTTTT | CASSLNQGTPNTGELFF
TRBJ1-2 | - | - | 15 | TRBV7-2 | TGTGCCAGCAGCCATTCGACAGAGCCTCTCTATGGCTACACCTTC | CASSHSTEPLYGYTF
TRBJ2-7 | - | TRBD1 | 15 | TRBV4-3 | TGCGCCAGCAGCCAAGTCGACAGGGGCCCCTACGAGCAGTACTTC | CASSQVDRGPYEQYF
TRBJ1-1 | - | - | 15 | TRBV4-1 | TGCGCCAGCAGCCAAGACGGCAGAGGGAACACTGAAGCTTTCTTT | CASSQDGRGNTEAFF
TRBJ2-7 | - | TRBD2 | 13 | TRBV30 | TGTGCCTGGAGTGTAGGGAGGGCCTACGAGCAGTACTTC | CAWSVGRAYEQYF
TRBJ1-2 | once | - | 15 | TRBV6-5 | TGTGCCAGCAGTTACTCGGTCGTAGCTAACTATGGCTACACCTTC | CASSYSVVANYGYTF
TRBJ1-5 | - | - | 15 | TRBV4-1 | TGCGCCAGCAGCCAAGAGACAGGCGTTAATCAGCCCCAGCATTTT | CASSQETGVNQPQHF
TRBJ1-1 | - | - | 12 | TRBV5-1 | TGCGCCAGCAGCTTAGGACAGAGTGAAGCTTTCTTT | CASSLGQSEAFF
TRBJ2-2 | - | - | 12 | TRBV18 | TGTGCCAGCTCACCATTAACCGGGGAGCTGTTTTTT | CASSPLTGELFF
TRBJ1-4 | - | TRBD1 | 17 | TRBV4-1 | TGCGCCAGCAGCCAAGCGCCTGGGACAGCAACTAATGAAAAACTGTTTTTT | CASSQAPGTATNEKLFF
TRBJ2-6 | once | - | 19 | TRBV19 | TGTGCCAGTAGTATAAGGGCGGCAGGGGATTTACCTGGGGCCAACGTCCTGACTTTC | CASSIRAAGDLPGANVLTF
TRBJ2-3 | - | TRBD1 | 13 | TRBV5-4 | TGTGCCAGCAGCTACGACAGGGCCGATACGCAGTATTTT | CASSYDRADTQYF
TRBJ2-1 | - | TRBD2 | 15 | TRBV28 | TGTGCCAGCAGCGAATTAGGACTAGATCTCAATGAGCAGTTCTTC | CASSELGLDLNEQFF
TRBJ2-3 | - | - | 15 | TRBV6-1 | TGTGCCAGCAGTGGCAGGGAAATAAGCACAGATACGCAGTATTTT | CASSGREISTDTQYF
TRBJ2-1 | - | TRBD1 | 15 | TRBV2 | TGTGCCAGCAGTGATAGGACAGGGGACTACAATGAGCAGTTCTTC | CASSDRTGDYNEQFF
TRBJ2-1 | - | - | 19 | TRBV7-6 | TGTGCCAGCAGCTTAGATTATTCCTTACTAGAGACCTCCTACAATGAGCAGTTCTTC | CASSLDYSLLETSYNEQFF
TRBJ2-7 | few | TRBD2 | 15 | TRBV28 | TGTGCCAGCAGTTCCACGGCGGGAGCATTCTACGAGCAGTACTTC | CASSSTAGAFYEQYF
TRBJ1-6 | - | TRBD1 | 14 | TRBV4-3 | TGCGCCAGCAGCGTGGGGACAGGGAATTCACCCCTCCACTTT | CASSVGTGNSPLHF
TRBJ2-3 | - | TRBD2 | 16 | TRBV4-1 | TGCGCCAGCAGCCAAGATTCAGCGGGGTCCACAGATACGCAGTATTTT | CASSQDSAGSTDTQYF
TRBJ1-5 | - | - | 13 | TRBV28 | TGTGCCAGCAGTTCCCGGTCGGGACAGCCCCAGCATTTT | CASSSRSGQPQHF
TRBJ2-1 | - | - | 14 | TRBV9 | TGTGCCAGCAGCGTAGAGCCTAGCCCCAATGAGCAGTTCTTC | CASSVEPSPNEQFF
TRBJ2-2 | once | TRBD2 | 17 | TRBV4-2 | TGTGCCAGCAGGACGGGACTAGCGGGGGCGAACACCGGGGAGCTGTTTTTT | CASRTGLAGANTGELFF
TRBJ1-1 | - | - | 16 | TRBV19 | TGTGCCAGTAATTACAATCGCGGGGGAGTGAACACTGAAGCTTTCTTT | CASNYNRGGVNTEAFF
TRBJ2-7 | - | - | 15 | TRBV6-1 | TGTGCCAGCACGCCCCCCTGGGGCCTCTCCTACGAGCAGTACTTC | CASTPPWGLSYEQYF
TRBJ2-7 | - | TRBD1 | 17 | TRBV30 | TGTGCCTCGTTTAAAAGGACGGAGACAGGGCCCACCTACGAGCAGTACTTC | CASFKRTETGPTYEQYF
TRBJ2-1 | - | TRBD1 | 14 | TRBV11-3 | TGTGCCAGCAGCTCAGGGGGAGCCTACAATGAGCAGTTCTTC | CASSSGGAYNEQFF
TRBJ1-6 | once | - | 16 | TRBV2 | TGTGCCAGCAGTGAAGCGGAGGCAAGGGTTAATTCACCCCTCCACTTT | CASSEAEARVNSPLHF
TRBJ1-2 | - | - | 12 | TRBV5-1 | TGCGCCAGCAGCGTGTCCCATGATGGCTACACCTTC | CASSVSHDGYTF
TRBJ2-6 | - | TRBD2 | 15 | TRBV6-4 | TGTGCCAGCGCAGCGGGAGTTAATGGGGCCAACGTCCTGACTTTC | CASAAGVNGANVLTF
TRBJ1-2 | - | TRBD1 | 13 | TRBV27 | TGTGCCAGCAGTGAACAGGGGGCTTGGGGCTACACCTTC | CASSEQGAWGYTF
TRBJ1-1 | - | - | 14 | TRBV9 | TGTGCCAGCAGCGTAGGGGACATGAACCCTGAAGCTTTCTTT | CASSVGDMNPEAFF
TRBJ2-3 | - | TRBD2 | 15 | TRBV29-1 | TGCAGCGTTGCTGGGACTAGCTTCCCCGTCGATACGCAGTATTTT | CSVAGTSFPVDTQYF
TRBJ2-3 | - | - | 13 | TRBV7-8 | TGTGCCAGCACCAAACAGGGTACAGATACGCAGTATTTT | CASTKQGTDTQYF
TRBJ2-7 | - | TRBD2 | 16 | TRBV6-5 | TGTGCCAGCAGTTACTCGTTCGCTAGCGGGACGTACGAGCAGTACTTC | CASSYSFASGTYEQYF
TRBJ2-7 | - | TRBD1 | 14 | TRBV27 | TGTGCCAGCAGTCGGACAGGCCCTACCTACGAGCAGTACTTC | CASSRTGPTYEQYF